This entry lists 12 T cell receptor beta chains sequenced from one sample in a study of glioma-infiltrating T cells. Amplification of TCR alpha and beta CDR3 regions from RNA used iRepertoire nested multiplex PCR. TCRdb independently ran MiXCR on the multiplex PCR reads; one entry per CDR3 protein. The table has approximately 400,000 distinct CDR3 sequences, roughly two fifths seen once; the top ten hold 9.5% to 15%. The sequenced material came from glioma tissue, nonneoplastic brain tissue, or PBMCs (not recorded which). The receptors derive from a human donor with low-grade glioma or glioblastoma, undergoing nonglioma brain surgery, or in good health (not recorded which).

This clonotype occurred many times. V and J are TRBV7-2 and TRBJ2-4, with TRBD1 as a possible D gene (5 bases). This CDR3 spans 11 amino acids. V lost 6 bases, J lost 13 bases, and 13 bases lay in between. CDR1 and CDR2 (germline): SGHTA, FQGNSA. CDR3 sequence: CASSTSRGQYF. Written as DNA, the CDR3 is TGTGCCAGCAGTACTTCTAGGGGACAGTACTTC. The whole variable domain, filled in from reference TRBV7-2 and TRBJ2-4, reads GAGVSQSPSNKVTEKGKDVELRCDPISGHTALYWYRQSLGQGLEFLIYFQGNSAPDKSGLPSDRFSAERTGGSVSTLTIQRTQQEDSAVYLCASSTSRGQYFGAGTRLSVL.

The chain combines TRBV7-8 with TRBJ1-2; 7 bases fit TRBD1. The junction had 5 bases not matched to a gene; V was cut back by 1 base and J by 6 bases. CDR3 length equals 14 residues. The germline V gene has CDR1 SGHVS and CDR2 FQNEAQ. In DNA, the CDR3 is TGTGCCAGCAGCTTAGGAACAGGGGTGGATGGCTACACCTTC. It codes for CASSLGTGVDGYTF. The full variable domain, with the rest looked up from reference TRBV7-8 and TRBJ1-2, is GAGVSQSPRYKVAKRGQDVALRCDPISGHVSLFWYQQALGQGPEFLTYFQNEAQLDKSGLPSDRFFAERPEGSVSTLKIQRTQQEDSAVYLCASSLGTGVDGYTFGSGTRLTVV.

The V and J genes are TRBV12-3 or TRBV12-4 and TRBJ1-2; no firm D call. Between the trimmed V and J ends, which lost 1 base and 10 bases, there was a span of 10 bases. The CDR3 contains 12 residues. The CDR3 nucleotides read TGTGCCAGCAGTTTAGAGGGAGCTCCCTACACCTTC. Protein sequence: CASSLEGAPYTF.

This clonotype has just a few counts. A read error may account for a junction end that differs from germline. Here the CDR3 DNA reads TGTGCCAGCAGCTTTGCAAGTAGTTCCTACGAGCAGCACTTC. It translates to CASSFASSSYEQHF. V usage is TRBV7-2 and J usage is TRBJ2-7; D uncertain. CDR1 is SGHTA and CDR2 is FQGNSA in the germline V gene. The CDR3 consists of 14 residues.

The rearrangement joins TRBV27 to TRBJ1-1; a weak D match, TRBD1 (5 bases). CDR1 is MNHEY, CDR2 SMNVEV, per germline (reference sequence). V was cut by 6 bases and J by 3 bases, with 14 bases left in between. This CDR3 contains 14 residues. DNA of the CDR3: TGTGCCAGCAGAGAAGGGGCGGGGGACACTGAAGCTTTCTTT. This translates into CASREGAGDTEAFF.

Only a few counts were recorded for this clonotype. This sequence joins TRBV6-1 and TRBJ2-1, with TRBD2 matching over 7 bases. J gave up 2 bases and V 5 bases, and 18 bases lay outside the gene matches. The CDR3 length is 19 residues. Looked up from germline, CDR1 is MNHNS and CDR2 is SASEGT. The CDR3 nucleotides read TGTGCCAGCAGTTACGTACCGAGCGGGAAAGACGGGACCTACAATGAGCAGTTCTTC. Its protein is CASSYVPSGKDGTYNEQFF.

This clonotype was counted ten times or more. The chain uses TRBV6-2 or TRBV6-3 and TRBJ2-3; D is perhaps TRBD1 (6 bases). Trimming took 11 bases from V and 2 from J, leaving 17 bases between them. Germline assignment: CDR1 MNHEY and CDR2 SVGEGT. The CDR3 is made up of 14 amino acids. Here the CDR3 reads CAVGAATPTDTQYF. The CDR3 coding sequence is TGTGCCGTGGGGGCGGCTACGCCCACAGATACGCAGTATTTT.

For this clonotype: A much larger clone differs from this one at a single base, so this may be a read error. The chain employs TRBV6-2 or TRBV6-3 and TRBJ1-2; 10 nucleotides align to TRBD1. In germline, CDR1 is MNHEY, CDR2 SVGEGT. CDR3 size: 15 residues. The CDR3 nucleotides read TGTGCCAGCAGTTACTGGACAGGGGGACCCTATGGCTACGCCTTC. Protein sequence: CASSYWTGGPYGYAF.

This clonotype was detected a few times. The chain combines TRBV28 with TRBJ2-3; 8 positions match TRBD2. V was pared by 2 bases and J by 7 bases, with 11 bases of the junction left unmatched. Germline V gene lookup returns CDR1 MDHEN and CDR2 SYDVKM. The length of the CDR3 is 16 residues. CDR3 sequence: CASSLPVGAGAHTQYF. The CDR3 DNA is TGTGCCAGCAGTTTACCAGTAGGAGCGGGAGCCCATACGCAGTATTTT.

This chain joins TRBV4-3 and TRBJ2-1; D gene ambiguous. From germline, CDR1 is LGHNA and CDR2 YSLEER. The CDR3 runs 13 residues. V lost 0 bases and J 5 bases, leaving 5 bases between the germline ends. This chain's CDR3 is CASSQDRDNEQFF. As DNA, the CDR3 is TGCGCCAGCAGCCAAGATCGAGACAATGAGCAGTTCTTC.

On this clonotype: It may be a read error: a sequence one base away is much more abundant. The genes are TRBV7-6 and TRBJ2-7; the D gene is possibly TRBD2 (6 bases). This CDR3 has 17 amino acids. Germline V CDR1 and CDR2: SGHVS, FNYEAQ. The V and J ends lost 1 base and 7 bases respectively, with 23 bases between them. The CDR3 sequence: CASSLGWGGNPYNEQYF. The DNA for the CDR3 is TGTGCCAGCAGCTTAGGTTGGGGCGGGAACCCCTACAATGAGCAGTACTTC.

This clonotype was recorded at least ten times. The J gene is TRBJ2-2, the V gene TRBV6-1; D is perhaps TRBD2 (8 bases). The CDR3 is 14 amino acids. Germline CDR1 MNHNS, CDR2 SASEGT. V lost 7 bases and J lost 4, with 13 bases in between. The CDR3 DNA reads TGTGCCAGCACCCGGGAGGGGGCCACCGGGGAGCTGTTTTTT. This sequence encodes CASTREGATGELFF.